The entry below describes one TCR beta chain. Antigen unknown. This sample is part of a study of T cell responses to AZD1222 COVID-19 vaccine. Germline CDR1 is ENHRY and CDR2 is SYGVKD. The V and J ends lost 2 bases and 8 bases respectively, with 19 bases between them. The CDR3 covers 16 residues. Assay: immunoSEQ multiplex PCR; the TCRdb copy retains only in-frame clones and omits some. The repertoire holds some 140,000 clones, 90% to 95% seen once, with around 1.6% in the top ten. General study points: Vaccine-associated CD4 TCRs ranged over spike, dominating at 160-218 and 743-854. Donors skewed white British and female; clonal diversity was possibly underestimated. Repertoire collection took place solely once the T cell response had peaked.

The specimen comprised peripheral blood, sampled on day 0 of AZD1222 vaccination. This TCR derives from an adult in good health. This rearrangement joins TRBV10-3 to TRBJ2-1, with D tentatively TRBD1 (6 bases). CDR3 amino acids: CAISEPGQSSRDEQFF. The CDR3 nucleotides read TGTGCCATCAGTGAGCCCGGACAGAGCTCGCGGGATGAGCAGTTCTTC.